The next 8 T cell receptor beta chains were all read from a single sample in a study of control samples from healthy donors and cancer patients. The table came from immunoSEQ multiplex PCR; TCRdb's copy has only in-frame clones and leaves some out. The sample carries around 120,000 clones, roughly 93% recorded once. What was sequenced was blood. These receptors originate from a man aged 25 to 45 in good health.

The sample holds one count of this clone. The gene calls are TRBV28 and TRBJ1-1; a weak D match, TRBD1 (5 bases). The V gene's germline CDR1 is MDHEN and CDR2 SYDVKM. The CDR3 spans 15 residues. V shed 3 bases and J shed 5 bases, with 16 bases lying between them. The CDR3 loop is CASSLPDRRGTEAFF. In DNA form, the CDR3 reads TGTGCCAGCAGTTTGCCCGACCGCCGGGGGACTGAAGCTTTCTTT.

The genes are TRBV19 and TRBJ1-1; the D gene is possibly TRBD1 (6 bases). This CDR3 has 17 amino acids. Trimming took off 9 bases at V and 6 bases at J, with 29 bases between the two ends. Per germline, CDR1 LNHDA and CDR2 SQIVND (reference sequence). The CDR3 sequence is CASTSRGPADSGAEAFF. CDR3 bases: TGTGCCAGCACTTCCAGGGGCCCTGCTGATTCGGGAGCTGAAGCTTTCTTT.

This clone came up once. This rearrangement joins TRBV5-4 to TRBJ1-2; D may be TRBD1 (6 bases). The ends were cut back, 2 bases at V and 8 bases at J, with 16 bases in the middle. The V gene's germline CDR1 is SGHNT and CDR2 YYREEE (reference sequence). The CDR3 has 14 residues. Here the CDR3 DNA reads TGTGCCAGCAGCTTAATTGACAGGTCGCAAGGCTACACCTTC. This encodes CASSLIDRSQGYTF.

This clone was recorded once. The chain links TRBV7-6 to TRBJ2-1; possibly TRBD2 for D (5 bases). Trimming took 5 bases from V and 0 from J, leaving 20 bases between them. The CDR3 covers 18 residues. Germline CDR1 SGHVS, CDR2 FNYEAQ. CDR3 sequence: CASSPRPGSTSSYNEQFF. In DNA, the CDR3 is TGTGCCAGCAGCCCTAGGCCGGGCAGCACTAGCTCCTACAATGAGCAGTTCTTC.

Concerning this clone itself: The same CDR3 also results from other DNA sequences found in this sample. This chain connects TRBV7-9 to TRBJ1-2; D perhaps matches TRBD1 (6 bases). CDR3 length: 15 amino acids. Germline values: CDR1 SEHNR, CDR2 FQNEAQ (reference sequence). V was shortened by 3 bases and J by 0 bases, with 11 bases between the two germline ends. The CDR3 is CASSLVGGPNYGYTF. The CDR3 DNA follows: TGTGCCAGCAGCTTGGTAGGGGGACCTAACTATGGCTACACCTTC.

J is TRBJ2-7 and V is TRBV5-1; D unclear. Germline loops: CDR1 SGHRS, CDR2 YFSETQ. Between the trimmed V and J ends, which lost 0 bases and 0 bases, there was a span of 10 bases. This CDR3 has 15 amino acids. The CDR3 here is CASSLGSGSSYEQYV. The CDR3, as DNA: TGCGCCAGCAGCTTGGGATCGGGTAGCTCCTACGAGCAGTACGTC.

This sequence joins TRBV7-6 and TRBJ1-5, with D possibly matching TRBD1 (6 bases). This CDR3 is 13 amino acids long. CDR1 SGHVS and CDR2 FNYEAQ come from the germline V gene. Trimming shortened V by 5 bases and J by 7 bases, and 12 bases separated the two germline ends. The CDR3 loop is CASSLGRGQPQHF. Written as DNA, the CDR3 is TGTGCCAGCAGCCTCGGCAGGGGACAGCCCCAGCATTTT.

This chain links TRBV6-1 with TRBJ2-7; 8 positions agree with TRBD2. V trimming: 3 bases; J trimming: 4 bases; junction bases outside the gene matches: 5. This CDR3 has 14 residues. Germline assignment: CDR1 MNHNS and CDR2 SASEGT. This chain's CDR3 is CASSEAGGLYEQYV. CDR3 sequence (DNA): TGTGCCAGCAGTGAGGCGGGGGGTTTGTACGAGCAGTACGTC.